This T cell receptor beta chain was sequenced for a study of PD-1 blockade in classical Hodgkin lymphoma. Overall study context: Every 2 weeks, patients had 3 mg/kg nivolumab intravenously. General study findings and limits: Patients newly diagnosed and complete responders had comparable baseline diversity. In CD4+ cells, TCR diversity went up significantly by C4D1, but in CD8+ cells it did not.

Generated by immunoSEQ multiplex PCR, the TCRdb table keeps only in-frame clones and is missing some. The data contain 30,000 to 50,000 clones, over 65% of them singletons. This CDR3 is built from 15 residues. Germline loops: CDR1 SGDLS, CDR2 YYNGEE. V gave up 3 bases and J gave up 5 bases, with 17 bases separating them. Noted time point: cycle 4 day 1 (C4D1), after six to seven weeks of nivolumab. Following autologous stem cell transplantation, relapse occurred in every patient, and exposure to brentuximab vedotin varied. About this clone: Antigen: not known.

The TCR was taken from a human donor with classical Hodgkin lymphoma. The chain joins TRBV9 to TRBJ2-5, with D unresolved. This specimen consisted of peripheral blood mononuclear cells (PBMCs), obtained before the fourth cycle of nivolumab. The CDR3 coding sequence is TGTGCCAGCAGCGGGACGGGTCTGTTGGGGGAGACCCAGTACTTC. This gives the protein CASSGTGLLGETQYF.